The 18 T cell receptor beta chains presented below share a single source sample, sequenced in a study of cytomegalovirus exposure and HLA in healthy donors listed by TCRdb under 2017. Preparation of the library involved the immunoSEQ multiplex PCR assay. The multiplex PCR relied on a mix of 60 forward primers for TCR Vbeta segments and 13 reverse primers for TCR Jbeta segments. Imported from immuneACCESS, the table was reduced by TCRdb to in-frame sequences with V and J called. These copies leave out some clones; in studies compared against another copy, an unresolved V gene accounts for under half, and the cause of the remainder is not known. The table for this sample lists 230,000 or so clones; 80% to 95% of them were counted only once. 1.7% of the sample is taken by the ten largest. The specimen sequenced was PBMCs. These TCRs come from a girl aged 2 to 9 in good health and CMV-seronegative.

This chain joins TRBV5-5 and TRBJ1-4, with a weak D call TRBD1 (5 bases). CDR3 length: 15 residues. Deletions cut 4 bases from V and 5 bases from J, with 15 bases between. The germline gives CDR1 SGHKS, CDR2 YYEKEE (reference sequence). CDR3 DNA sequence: TGTGCCAGCAGCCTGGGGCGAGGGCCGAATGAAAAACTGTTTTTT. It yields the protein CASSLGRGPNEKLFF.

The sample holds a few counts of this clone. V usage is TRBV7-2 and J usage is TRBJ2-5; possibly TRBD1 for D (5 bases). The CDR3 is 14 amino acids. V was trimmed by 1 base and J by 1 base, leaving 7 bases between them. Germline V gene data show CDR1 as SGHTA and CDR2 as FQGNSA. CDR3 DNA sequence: TGTGCCAGCAGCTTAGGCAGGGTCCAAGAGACCCAGTACTTC. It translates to CASSLGRVQETQYF.

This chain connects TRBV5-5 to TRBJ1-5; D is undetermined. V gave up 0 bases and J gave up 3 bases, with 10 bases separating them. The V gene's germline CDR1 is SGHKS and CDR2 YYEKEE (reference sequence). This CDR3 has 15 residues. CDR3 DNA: TGTGCCAGCAGCTTGGCCGGGTTCGACAATCAGCCCCAGCATTTT. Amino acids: CASSLAGFDNQPQHF.

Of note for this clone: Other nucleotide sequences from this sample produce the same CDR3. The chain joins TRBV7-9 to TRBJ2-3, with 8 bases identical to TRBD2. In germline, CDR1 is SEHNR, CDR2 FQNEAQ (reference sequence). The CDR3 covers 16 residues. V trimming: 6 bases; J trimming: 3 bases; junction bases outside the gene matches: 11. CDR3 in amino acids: CASSRGLARDTDTQYF. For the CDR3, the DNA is TGTGCCAGCAGTAGAGGACTAGCAAGAGATACAGATACGCAGTATTTT.

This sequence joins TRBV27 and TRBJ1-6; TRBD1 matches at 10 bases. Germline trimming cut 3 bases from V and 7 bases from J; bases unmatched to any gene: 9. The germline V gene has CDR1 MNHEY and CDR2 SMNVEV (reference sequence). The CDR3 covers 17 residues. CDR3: CASSLIGGGQGNSPLHF. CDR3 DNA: TGTGCCAGCAGTTTGATCGGAGGGGGACAGGGGAATTCACCCCTCCACTTT.

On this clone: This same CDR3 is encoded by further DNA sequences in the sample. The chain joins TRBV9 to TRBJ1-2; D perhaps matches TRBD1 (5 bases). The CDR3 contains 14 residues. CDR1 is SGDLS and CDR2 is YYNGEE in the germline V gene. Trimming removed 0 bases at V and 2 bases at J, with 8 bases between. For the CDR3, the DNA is TGTGCCAGCAGCGTAGCGGGGGGAAACTATGGCTACACCTTC. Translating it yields CASSVAGGNYGYTF. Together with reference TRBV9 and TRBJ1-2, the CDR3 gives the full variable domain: DSGVTQTPKHLITATGQRVTLRCSPRSGDLSVYWYQQSLDQGLQFLIQYYNGEERAKGNILERFSAQQFPDLHSELNLSSLELGDSALYFCASSVAGGNYGYTFGSGTRLTVV.

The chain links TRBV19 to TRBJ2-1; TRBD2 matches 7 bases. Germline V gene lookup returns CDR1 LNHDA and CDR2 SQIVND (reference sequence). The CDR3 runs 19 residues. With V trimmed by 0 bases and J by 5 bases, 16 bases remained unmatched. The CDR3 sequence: CASSIDRWGGPGPNNEQFF. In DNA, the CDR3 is TGTGCCAGTAGTATAGATCGCTGGGGGGGACCTGGCCCCAACAATGAGCAGTTCTTC.

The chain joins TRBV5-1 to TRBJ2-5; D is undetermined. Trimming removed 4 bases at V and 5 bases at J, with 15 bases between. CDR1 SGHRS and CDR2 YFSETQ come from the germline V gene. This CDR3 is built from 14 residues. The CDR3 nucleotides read TGCGCCAGCAGCCCCGACAACCCTTGGGAGACCCAGTACTTC. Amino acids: CASSPDNPWETQYF.

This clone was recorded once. DNA for the CDR3: TGTGCCAGTAGAAAACAGGGGGAGTACGAGCAGTACTTC. This codes for CASRKQGEYEQYF. J is TRBJ2-7 and V is TRBV19; 8 bases are a match to TRBD1. CDR3 length: 13 amino acids. Trimming cost V 6 bases and J 4 bases; bases outside gene matches: 5. Looked up from germline, CDR1 is LNHDA and CDR2 is SQIVND (reference sequence).

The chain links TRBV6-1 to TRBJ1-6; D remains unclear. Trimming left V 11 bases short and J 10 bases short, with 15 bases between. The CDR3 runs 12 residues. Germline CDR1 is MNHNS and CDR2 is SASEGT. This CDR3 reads CASRREPSPLHF. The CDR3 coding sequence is TGTGCCTCCCGCCGGGAGCCCTCACCCCTCCACTTT.

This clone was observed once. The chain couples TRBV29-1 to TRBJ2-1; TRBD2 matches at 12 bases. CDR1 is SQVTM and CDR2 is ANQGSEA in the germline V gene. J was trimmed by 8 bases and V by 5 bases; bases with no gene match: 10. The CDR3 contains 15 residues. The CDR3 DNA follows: TGCAGCGTTCTCCTGACTAGCGGGAGCGGTGATGAGCAGTTCTTC. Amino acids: CSVLLTSGSGDEQFF.

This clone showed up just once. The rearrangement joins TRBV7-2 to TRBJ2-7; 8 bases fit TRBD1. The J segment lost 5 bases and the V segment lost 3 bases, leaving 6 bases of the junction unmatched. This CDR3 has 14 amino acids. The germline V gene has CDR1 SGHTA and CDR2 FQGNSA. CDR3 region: CASSLARTGNEQYF. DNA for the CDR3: TGTGCCAGCAGCTTGGCGCGGACAGGGAACGAGCAGTACTTC. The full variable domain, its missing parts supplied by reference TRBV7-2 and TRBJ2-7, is GAGVSQSPSNKVTEKGKDVELRCDPISGHTALYWYRQSLGQGLEFLIYFQGNSAPDKSGLPSDRFSAERTGGSVSTLTIQRTQQEDSAVYLCASSLARTGNEQYFGPGTRLTVT.

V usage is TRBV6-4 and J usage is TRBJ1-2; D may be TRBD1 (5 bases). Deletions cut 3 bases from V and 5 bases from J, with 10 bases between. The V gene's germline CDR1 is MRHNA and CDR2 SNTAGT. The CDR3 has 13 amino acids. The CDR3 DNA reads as TGTGCCAGCAGTGATCCTTCAGGGTATGGCTACACCTTC. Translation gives CASSDPSGYGYTF.

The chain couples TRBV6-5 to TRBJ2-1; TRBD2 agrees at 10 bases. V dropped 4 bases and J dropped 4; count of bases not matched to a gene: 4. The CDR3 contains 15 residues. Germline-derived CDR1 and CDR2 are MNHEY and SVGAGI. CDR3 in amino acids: CASSSVAGGYNEQFF. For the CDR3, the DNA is TGTGCCAGCAGTTCCGTAGCGGGAGGTTACAATGAGCAGTTCTTC.

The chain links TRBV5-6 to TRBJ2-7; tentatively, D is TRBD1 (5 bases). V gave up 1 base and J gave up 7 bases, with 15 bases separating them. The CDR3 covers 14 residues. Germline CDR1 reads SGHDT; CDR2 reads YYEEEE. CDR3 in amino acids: CASSLTPGIKEQYF. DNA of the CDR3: TGTGCCAGCAGCTTGACCCCAGGGATTAAGGAGCAGTACTTC.

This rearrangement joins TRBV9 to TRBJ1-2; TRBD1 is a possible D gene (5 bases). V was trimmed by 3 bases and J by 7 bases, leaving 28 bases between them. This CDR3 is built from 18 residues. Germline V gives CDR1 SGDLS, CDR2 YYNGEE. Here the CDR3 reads CASSAAWAGGSTVFGYTF. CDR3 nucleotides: TGTGCCAGCAGCGCAGCTTGGGCGGGGGGGTCTACGGTCTTTGGCTACACCTTC.

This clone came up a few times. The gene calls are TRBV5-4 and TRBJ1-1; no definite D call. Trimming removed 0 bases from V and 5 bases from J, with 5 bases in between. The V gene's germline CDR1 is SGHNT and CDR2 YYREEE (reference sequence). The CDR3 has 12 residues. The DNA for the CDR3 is TGTGCCAGCAGCTTGGGGCGGACTGAAGCTTTCTTT. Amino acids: CASSLGRTEAFF.

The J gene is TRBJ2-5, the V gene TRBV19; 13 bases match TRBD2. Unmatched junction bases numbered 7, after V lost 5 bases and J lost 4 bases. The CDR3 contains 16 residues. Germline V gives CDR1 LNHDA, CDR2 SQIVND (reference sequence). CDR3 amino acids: CASSVGLAGEIETQYF. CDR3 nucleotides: TGTGCCAGTAGTGTCGGACTAGCGGGGGAAATAGAGACCCAGTACTTC.